This entry describes one TCR beta chain. This record comes from a study of blood T cell repertoires in COVID-19. Looking at the study overall: Samples taken during acute and convalescent COVID-19 were collected in the United States, Italy and Spain. T cells, B-cell-depleted T cells, or PBMCs provided the cDNA or gDNA that served as material.

Original methodology: From reference gene primer amplification, estimates of nucleated cell counts were derived. Measured with immunoSEQ multiplex PCR; TCRdb has only the in-frame clones, and not every one. V and J calls and clone size are given by that table; D and trimming were obtained from the DNA. Of about 18,000 clones listed, roughly 87% are singletons. The receptor's source is a human donor in a cohort sampled during active COVID-19. The specimen was peripheral blood.

CDR3 sequence reads: CASSFSRGFQETQYF. The DNA of the CDR3 is TGTGCCAGCAGTTTTTCGCGGGGGTTCCAAGAGACCCAGTACTTC. The chain uses TRBV27 and TRBJ2-5; 7 bases match TRBD2. V lost 3 bases and J lost 1; bases outside the gene matches: 5. The CDR3 contains 15 residues. Germline CDR1 reads MNHEY; CDR2 reads SMNVEV (reference sequence).